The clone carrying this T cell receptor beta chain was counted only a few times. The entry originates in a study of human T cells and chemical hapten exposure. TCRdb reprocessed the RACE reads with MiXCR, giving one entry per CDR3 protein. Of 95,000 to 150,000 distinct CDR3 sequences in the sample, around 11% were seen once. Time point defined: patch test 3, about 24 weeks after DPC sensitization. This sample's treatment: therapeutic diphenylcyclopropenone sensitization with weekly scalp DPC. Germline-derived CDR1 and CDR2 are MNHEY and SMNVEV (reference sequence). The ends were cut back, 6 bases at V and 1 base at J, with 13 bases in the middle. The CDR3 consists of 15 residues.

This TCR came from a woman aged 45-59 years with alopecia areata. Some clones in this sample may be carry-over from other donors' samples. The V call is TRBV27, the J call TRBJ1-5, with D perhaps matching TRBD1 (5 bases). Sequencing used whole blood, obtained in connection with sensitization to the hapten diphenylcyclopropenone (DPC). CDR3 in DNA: TGTGCCAGCAGAAAGACAGACCACAGCAATCAGCCCCAGCATTTT. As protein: CASRKTDHSNQPQHF.